This T cell receptor (beta chain) emerged from a study of blood T cell repertoires in COVID-19. For the study at large: In each case, the material was cDNA or gDNA derived from T cells, B-cell-depleted T cells, or PBMCs.

Sequencing used immunoSEQ multiplex PCR; TCRdb keeps in-frame clones, though not all of them. This sample yields around 200,000 clones, of which more than 75% are seen a single time; 6.5% to 8.5% belongs to the top ten. The CDR3 sequence is 16 residues long. CDR1 and CDR2 (germline): SGHNT, YENEEA. Trimming removed 1 base at V and 8 bases at J, with 18 bases between. Sequenced material: PBMCs or T cells enriched from blood (not recorded which). This chain uses TRBV11-3 with TRBJ2-1; the D is unclear. This TCR was sampled from a middle-aged woman with acute COVID-19. CDR3 coding DNA: TGTGCCAGCAGCTTAGGGATAGCAATTTCATCAGATGAGCAGTTCTTC. Amino acids: CASSLGIAISSDEQFF.